This T cell receptor beta chain stems from a study of T-cell reconstitution after alpha-beta-depleted transplantation in children. CDR3 size: 17 residues. With V trimmed by 1 base and J by 8 bases, 9 bases remained unmatched. Germline assignment: CDR1 LGHDT and CDR2 YNNKEL (reference sequence). The library targeted TCRbeta and was prepared with unique molecular identifiers. In TCRdb, the PCR reads were re-called with MiXCR into one record per CDR3 protein. The sample contains around 600,000 distinct CDR3 sequences, roughly a tenth of which appear only once. The specimen was PBMCs from the stem cell graft donor, collected from the stem cell graft. V is TRBV3-1 and J is TRBJ2-2; 11 positions agree with TRBD2. The TCR was taken from a human donor who donated a stem cell graft to a child with acute myeloid leukemia. The CDR3 sequence is CASSQGGLAAFPGELFF. CDR3 nucleotide sequence: TGTGCCAGCAGCCAAGGGGGACTAGCGGCCTTTCCTGGGGAGCTGTTTTTT.